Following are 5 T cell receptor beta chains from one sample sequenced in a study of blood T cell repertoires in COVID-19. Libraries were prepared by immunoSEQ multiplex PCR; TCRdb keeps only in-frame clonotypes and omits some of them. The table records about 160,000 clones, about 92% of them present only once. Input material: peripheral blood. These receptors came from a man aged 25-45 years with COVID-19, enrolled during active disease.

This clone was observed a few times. The CDR3 DNA follows: TGTGCCAGCAGCTTGCCGGGGGAATTCGCAGATACGCAGTATTTT. This sequence encodes CASSLPGEFADTQYF. This chain uses TRBV5-5 with TRBJ2-3, with D maybe TRBD2 (6 bases). There are 15 residues in the CDR3. V dropped 1 base and J dropped 4 bases, with 13 bases sitting between them. The germline gives CDR1 SGHKS, CDR2 YYEKEE (reference sequence). Full variable domain (outside the CDR3, taken from reference TRBV5-5 and TRBJ2-3): DAGVTQSPTHLIKTRGQQVTLRCSPISGHKSVSWYQQVLGQGPQFIFQYYEKEERGRGNFPDRFSARQFPNYSSELNVNALLLGDSALYLCASSLPGEFADTQYFGPGTRLTVL.

The CDR3 nucleotides are TGCGCCAGCAGCTTGGCCTTAGCGGAAGAGACCCAGTACTTC. It codes for CASSLALAEETQYF. The chain has TRBV5-1 and TRBJ2-5; D is perhaps TRBD2 (6 bases). V dropped 0 bases and J dropped 3 bases, with 9 bases sitting between them. Germline V lookup: CDR1 SGHRS, CDR2 YFSETQ. CDR3 length equals 14 residues.

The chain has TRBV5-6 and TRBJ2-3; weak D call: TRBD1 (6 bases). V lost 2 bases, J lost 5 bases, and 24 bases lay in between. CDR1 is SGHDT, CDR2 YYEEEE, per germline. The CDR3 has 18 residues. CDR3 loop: CASSFGGTGFPTGDTQYF. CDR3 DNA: TGTGCCAGCAGCTTCGGCGGAACCGGGTTCCCGACAGGAGATACGCAGTATTTT.

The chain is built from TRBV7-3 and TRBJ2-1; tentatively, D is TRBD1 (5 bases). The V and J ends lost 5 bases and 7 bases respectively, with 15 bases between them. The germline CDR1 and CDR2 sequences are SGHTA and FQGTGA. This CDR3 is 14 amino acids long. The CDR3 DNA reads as TGTGCCAGCAGCCCAAATCAGGGCCCTAATGAGCAGTTCTTC. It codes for CASSPNQGPNEQFF.

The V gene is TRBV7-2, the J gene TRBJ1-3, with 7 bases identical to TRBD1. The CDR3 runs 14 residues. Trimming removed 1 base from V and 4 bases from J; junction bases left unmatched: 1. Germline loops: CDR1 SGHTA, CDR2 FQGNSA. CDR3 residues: CASSLVDRGNTIYF. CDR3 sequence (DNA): TGTGCCAGCAGCTTAGTGGACAGGGGAAACACCATATATTTT.